One and the same sample provided the 12 T cell receptor beta chains below, sequenced in a study of blood T cells in healthy people across ages. A J-beta primer mix and a sample-barcoded 5' primer were used in a second PCR of roughly 6 to 11 cycles. Each CDR3 protein is one row after TCRdb ran MiXCR on the 5' RACE reads. In the table there are roughly 1,700,000 distinct CDR3 sequences, over 25% of which are singletons. Sequenced input: blood. These receptors were obtained from a woman in her thirties in good health.

This clonotype was counted only a few times. The chain has TRBV20-1 and TRBJ1-6; no clear D. V lost 3 bases to trimming and J lost 6 bases, with 6 bases between them. This CDR3 region has 12 residues. Germline-derived CDR1 and CDR2 are DFQATT and SNEGSKA (reference sequence). The CDR3 sequence is CSASRANSPLHF. Here the CDR3 DNA reads TGCAGTGCTAGTCGGGCTAATTCACCCCTCCACTTT.

About this clonotype: A much larger clone sits a single nucleotide away, making a read error possible. The J gene is TRBJ2-5, the V gene TRBV12-3 or TRBV12-4; the D gene is possibly TRBD2 (5 bases). CDR3 length: 14 residues. V lost 0 bases and J 13 bases, leaving 18 bases between the germline ends. For the CDR3, the DNA is TGTGCCAGCAGTTTAGCATCCGGGAATAACGAGCGGTACTTC. This gives the protein CASSLASGNNERYF.

The chain has TRBV29-1 and TRBJ1-5, with 9 bases aligning to TRBD1. The CDR3 sequence is 14 residues long. CDR1 and CDR2 from the germline V gene are SQVTM and ANQGSEA. With 5 bases clipped from V and 5 bases from J, the junction kept 7 bases outside the gene matches. The CDR3, as DNA: TGCAGCGTTAGTGGACAGGGGAACGATCAGCCCCAGCATTTT. It encodes CSVSGQGNDQPQHF.

V usage is TRBV6-6 and J usage is TRBJ2-7; 7 nucleotides align to TRBD1. Germline values: CDR1 MNHNY, CDR2 SVGAGI (reference sequence). The CDR3 length is 13 residues. CDR3 nucleotide sequence: TGTGCTGGCAGCCGAGGGACAGCCTACGAGCAGTACTTC. Translation: CAGSRGTAYEQYF.

This clonotype was observed a handful of times. The chain links TRBV7-2 to TRBJ2-1; 13 nucleotides line up with TRBD2. V was clipped by 5 bases and J by 6 bases; unmatched bases: 10. The CDR3 has 17 amino acids. Per the germline V gene, CDR1 is SGHTA and CDR2 is FQGNSA. Here the CDR3 reads CASSLRTSGGLVNEQFF. CDR3 DNA: TGTGCCAGCAGCCTCCGGACTAGCGGGGGCCTCGTCAATGAGCAGTTCTTC. Full variable domain (outside the CDR3, taken from reference TRBV7-2 and TRBJ2-1): GAGVSQSPSNKVTEKGKDVELRCDPISGHTALYWYRQSLGQGLEFLIYFQGNSAPDKSGLPSDRFSAERTGGSVSTLTIQRTQQEDSAVYLCASSLRTSGGLVNEQFFGPGTRLTVL.

This sequence joins TRBV12-3 or TRBV12-4 and TRBJ1-5; TRBD1 matches 8 bases. V lost 6 bases, J lost 7 bases, and 11 bases stayed unmatched. This CDR3 comprises 15 residues. The CDR3 is CASRLTGGKEQPQHF. CDR3 nucleotide sequence: TGTGCCAGCAGACTTACAGGGGGTAAAGAGCAGCCCCAGCATTTT.

This clonotype was seen only a few times. The chain couples TRBV5-1 to TRBJ2-3; no clear D. The germline gives CDR1 SGHRS, CDR2 YFSETQ. This CDR3 contains 15 residues. Trimming stripped 2 bases from V and 6 bases from J, with 16 bases between. Here the CDR3 DNA reads TGCGCCAGCAGCTTCGACCAGGCCTTTTATGATACGCAGTATTTT. Protein: CASSFDQAFYDTQYF.

The chain has TRBV7-2 and TRBJ2-2; TRBD1 is a possible D gene (5 bases). Germline V lookup: CDR1 SGHTA, CDR2 FQGNSA. CDR3 length: 18 amino acids. Trimming stripped 1 base from V and 1 base from J, with 16 bases between. The CDR3 here is CASSLGFGQGGNTGELFF. The CDR3 coding sequence is TGTGCCAGCAGCTTAGGTTTCGGTCAGGGTGGGAACACCGGGGAGCTGTTTTTT.

This chain links TRBV12-3 or TRBV12-4 with TRBJ1-5; D uncertain. V lost 2 bases, J lost 2 bases, and 7 bases lay in between. The CDR3 loop spans 14 amino acids. Here the CDR3 DNA reads TGTGCCAGCAGTTTACGTGTGGGCAATCAGCCCCAGCATTTT. This translates into CASSLRVGNQPQHF.

This clonotype has more than one count but fewer than ten. The chain has TRBV6-2 or TRBV6-3 and TRBJ1-2; D remains ambiguous. The CDR3 is 12 amino acids. CDR1 is MNHEY and CDR2 is SVGEGT in the germline V gene. Trimming left V 6 bases short and J 6 bases short, with 11 bases between. The CDR3 protein is CASRTLADGYTF. The CDR3 nucleotides read TGTGCCAGCAGAACATTGGCGGATGGCTACACCTTC.

This clonotype has only a few counts. The V gene is TRBV9, the J gene TRBJ2-5; 11 positions match TRBD2. Germline CDR1 is SGDLS and CDR2 is YYNGEE. The CDR3 loop spans 17 amino acids. V lost 3 bases and J lost 5; bases outside the gene matches: 12. CDR3 bases: TGTGCCAGCAGCGGACTGACTAGCGGGGCCAGGGAGGAGACCCAGTACTTC. It translates to CASSGLTSGAREETQYF.

This clonotype was seen repeatedly, ten times or more. The chain is built from TRBV28 and TRBJ2-1; 7 bases fit TRBD1. Germline lookup yields CDR1 MDHEN and CDR2 SYDVKM. After removal of 4 bases from V and 8 bases from J, the junction contained 2 bases not matched to a gene. This CDR3 is built from 12 residues. The CDR3 is CASSSTGYEQFF. The CDR3 DNA follows: TGTGCCAGCAGTTCGACAGGGTATGAGCAGTTCTTC.